Shown below are 22 T cell receptor beta chains from a single sample sequenced in a study of T-cell memory formation after mild COVID-19. Each CDR3 protein is one row after TCRdb ran MiXCR on the 5' RACE reads. Of hundreds of thousands of distinct CDR3 sequences listed, around 21% are singletons. Sequences were obtained from PBMCs or a T cell subset sorted from them (not recorded which). The source of these receptors is an adult woman who had mild COVID-19 (a few samples of this study predate the infection). Cell type and time point are not known.

The V and J genes are TRBV11-2 and TRBJ2-1, with 8 bases identical to TRBD2. After removal of 1 base from V and 0 bases from J, the junction contained 8 bases not matched to a gene. The germline gives CDR1 SGHAT, CDR2 FQNNGV. This CDR3 is 18 amino acids long. Here the CDR3 DNA reads TGTGCCAGCAGCTTAGGGAGCAAGCGGGGGAGCTCCTACAATGAGCAGTTCTTC. Translated, it gives CASSLGSKRGSSYNEQFF.

The V gene is TRBV5-6, the J gene TRBJ1-1; D call uncertain. CDR3 length: 14 residues. Trimming shortened V by 3 bases and J by 5 bases, and 14 bases separated the two germline ends. Germline CDR1 and CDR2: SGHDT and YYEEEE. The CDR3 loop is CASSSRRGWTEAFF. The DNA for the CDR3 is TGTGCCAGCAGCTCCCGGAGAGGATGGACTGAAGCTTTCTTT.

This clonotype turned up a few times. This chain uses TRBV24-1 with TRBJ2-3, with D unresolved. CDR1 and CDR2 from the germline V gene are KGHDR and SFDVKD. The CDR3 totals 14 residues. Trimming took off 0 bases at V and 3 bases at J, with 6 bases between the two ends. The CDR3 DNA sequence: TGTGCCACCAGTGATTTGACGAGGACAGATACGCAGTATTTT. Encoded protein: CATSDLTRTDTQYF.

This clonotype was counted a few times. The chain joins TRBV5-6 to TRBJ2-1; a possible D gene is TRBD2 (5 bases). Trimming took 0 bases from V and 7 from J, leaving 14 bases between them. The CDR3 runs 15 residues. CDR1 SGHDT and CDR2 YYEEEE come from the germline V gene. CDR3 in DNA: TGTGCCAGCAGCTTGGGACTAAACACGGGAAATGAGCAGTTCTTC. Protein: CASSLGLNTGNEQFF.

The chain links TRBV12-3 or TRBV12-4 to TRBJ1-2; TRBD1 matches 8 bases. The CDR3 loop spans 15 amino acids. V was clipped by 3 bases and J by 8 bases; unmatched bases: 11. The CDR3 here is CASSFRAGGLQGYTF. The CDR3 DNA sequence: TGTGCCAGCAGTTTTCGGGCAGGGGGCTTACAAGGCTACACCTTC.

The chain joins TRBV2 to TRBJ2-7; TRBD2 matches 12 bases. The length of the CDR3 is 17 residues. Germline V lookup: CDR1 SNHLY, CDR2 FYNNEI. J was trimmed by 8 bases and V by 4 bases; bases with no gene match: 15. The CDR3 sequence is CASSVRASGRAHVQQYF. For the CDR3, the DNA is TGTGCCAGCAGTGTGCGGGCTAGCGGGAGGGCCCACGTCCAGCAGTACTTC.

The genes are TRBV15 and TRBJ1-4; D remains ambiguous. The germline V gene has CDR1 LNHNV and CDR2 YYDKDF (reference sequence). The CDR3 runs to 14 residues. The germline V and J ends were trimmed by 2 bases and 5 bases, with 9 bases remaining between them. Written as DNA, the CDR3 is TGTGCCACCAGCAGAAGGGCAGGAAATGAAAAACTGTTTTTT. Its protein is CATSRRAGNEKLFF.

The chain carries TRBV3-1 and TRBJ2-3, with TRBD2 matching 8 bases. V lost 4 bases, J lost 2 bases, and 5 bases stayed unmatched. The CDR3 is 15 residues long. Germline lookup yields CDR1 LGHDT and CDR2 YNNKEL (reference sequence). The CDR3 DNA reads as TGTGCCAGCAGCCGCGGGGGGACGAACACAGATACGCAGTATTTT. The encoded protein is CASSRGGTNTDTQYF.

This clonotype occurred a few times. The chain employs TRBV5-1 and TRBJ2-1; 8 positions agree with TRBD2. Unmatched junction bases numbered 12, after V lost 5 bases and J lost 8 bases. CDR1 and CDR2 (germline): SGHRS, YFSETQ. The length of the CDR3 is 15 residues. The CDR3 coding sequence is TGCGCCAGCAGACTTACTAGCGGAGTCTATGATGAGCAGTTCTTC. It encodes CASRLTSGVYDEQFF.

The chain uses TRBV28 and TRBJ2-1, with a tentative D call TRBD1 (5 bases). V was shortened by 2 bases and J by 3 bases, with 11 bases between the two germline ends. The CDR3 consists of 15 residues. Germline CDR1 is MDHEN and CDR2 is SYDVKM. In nucleotides, the CDR3 is TGTGCCAGCAGTTTACAGCAGGGCCGCTACAATGAGCAGTTCTTC. Amino acids: CASSLQQGRYNEQFF.

The chain links TRBV6-5 to TRBJ2-7; a possible D gene is TRBD2 (5 bases). In germline, CDR1 is MNHEY, CDR2 SVGAGI. CDR3 length: 13 amino acids. The V and J ends lost 4 bases and 3 bases respectively, with 10 bases between them. The CDR3 reads CASSSSGNYEQYF. DNA for the CDR3: TGTGCCAGCAGTTCCAGCGGAAACTACGAGCAGTACTTC.

The table lists this clonotype with a few counts. V usage is TRBV18 and J usage is TRBJ1-1; TRBD1 matches at 8 bases. This CDR3 region has 15 residues. V lost 3 bases, J lost 6 bases, and 9 bases stayed unmatched. Germline CDR1 and CDR2: KGHSH and LQKENI. CDR3: CASSPLVTGEAEAFF. CDR3 nucleotides: TGTGCCAGCTCACCTCTCGTGACAGGGGAGGCTGAAGCTTTCTTT.

This clonotype was counted only a few times. This chain uses TRBV29-1 with TRBJ2-7, with D maybe TRBD1 (5 bases). This CDR3 comprises 13 residues. The V gene's germline CDR1 is SQVTM and CDR2 ANQGSEA. Trimming removed 1 base from V and 3 bases from J, with 10 bases in between. The CDR3 loop is CSVEVGAYYEQYF. The CDR3 DNA reads as TGCAGCGTTGAAGTAGGGGCCTACTACGAGCAGTACTTC.

This clonotype has more than one count but fewer than ten. V and J are TRBV24-1 and TRBJ2-5; tentative D call: TRBD2 (7 bases). The germline V and J ends were trimmed by 2 bases and 5 bases, with 17 bases remaining between them. The CDR3 totals 16 residues. The germline V gene encodes CDR1 KGHDR and CDR2 SFDVKD. CDR3 coding DNA: TGTGCCACCAGTGATTCCCTCCTGGCGGGGGCGGAGACCCAGTACTTC. Translation: CATSDSLLAGAETQYF.

The V call is TRBV5-6, the J call TRBJ1-2, with no clear D. This CDR3 comprises 14 residues. Germline assignment: CDR1 SGHDT and CDR2 YYEEEE. Trimming left V 2 bases short and J 0 bases short, with 8 bases between. CDR3 protein: CASSLQRTNYGYTF. CDR3 nucleotides: TGTGCCAGCAGCTTACAGAGAACTAACTATGGCTACACCTTC.

This clonotype was counted a single time. The chain is built from TRBV25-1 and TRBJ1-4, with 8 bases that match TRBD1. The germline CDR1 and CDR2 sequences are MGHDK and SYGVNS. V gave up 4 bases and J gave up 8 bases; unmatched junction bases: 6. CDR3 length: 14 amino acids. The CDR3 DNA is TGTGCCAGCAGTGCGGGACAGGTGTTCGAAAAACTGTTTTTT. It yields the protein CASSAGQVFEKLFF.

This clonotype has just a few counts. The chain combines TRBV12-3 or TRBV12-4 with TRBJ1-5; 7 nucleotides line up with TRBD1. Trimming cost V 3 bases and J 6 bases; bases outside gene matches: 2. This CDR3 has 13 amino acids. The CDR3 sequence: CASSFRGAQPQHF. In DNA form, the CDR3 reads TGTGCCAGCAGTTTCAGGGGGGCTCAGCCCCAGCATTTT.

This clonotype has a handful of counts. V gene TRBV12-3 or TRBV12-4 combines with J gene TRBJ1-1; a possible D gene is TRBD1 (5 bases). Trimming stripped 7 bases from V and 3 bases from J, with 15 bases between. The CDR3 length is 14 residues. The CDR3 DNA is TGTGCCAGCAAACTCGGGAGCAGGGACACTGAAGCTTTCTTT. Protein product: CASKLGSRDTEAFF.

This clonotype occurred a few times. The gene calls are TRBV12-3 or TRBV12-4 and TRBJ2-7; no firm D call. The germline V and J ends were trimmed by 1 base and 0 bases, with 10 bases remaining between them. This CDR3 comprises 15 residues. CDR3 in DNA: TGTGCCAGCAGTTTAGGGGCAGTCAGCTCCTACGAGCAGTACTTC. This encodes CASSLGAVSSYEQYF.

The chain recombines TRBV27 with TRBJ2-7; D ambiguous. Trimming left V 2 bases short and J 0 bases short, with 11 bases between. There are 15 residues in the CDR3. The germline gives CDR1 MNHEY, CDR2 SMNVEV (reference sequence). CDR3 sequence: CASSLVNQPSYEQYF. CDR3 bases: TGTGCCAGCAGTTTAGTCAATCAGCCCTCCTACGAGCAGTACTTC.

V and J are TRBV12-3 or TRBV12-4 and TRBJ2-7, with 7 bases that match TRBD2. CDR3 length: 13 amino acids. With 5 bases clipped from V and 6 bases from J, the junction kept 7 bases outside the gene matches. CDR3 loop: CASSPEWGGEQYF. The CDR3 nucleotides read TGTGCCAGCAGTCCCGAGTGGGGGGGCGAGCAGTACTTC.

V gene TRBV30 combines with J gene TRBJ1-5; TRBD1 aligns across 10 bases. Germline assignment: CDR1 GTSNPN and CDR2 SVGIG (reference sequence). CDR3 length: 15 amino acids. Germline trimming cut 4 bases from V and 2 bases from J; bases unmatched to any gene: 5. The CDR3 region has the DNA TGTGCCTGGACCCCGGGGACAGGGGGCAATCAGCCCCAGCATTTT. Protein product: CAWTPGTGGNQPQHF. The variable domain in full, with the rest retrieved from reference TRBV30 and TRBJ1-5, is SQTIHQWPATLVQPVGSPLSLECTVEGTSNPNLYWYRQAAGRGLQLLFYSVGIGQISSEVPQNLSASRPQDRQFILSSKKLLLSDSGFYLCAWTPGTGGNQPQHFGDGTRLSIL.